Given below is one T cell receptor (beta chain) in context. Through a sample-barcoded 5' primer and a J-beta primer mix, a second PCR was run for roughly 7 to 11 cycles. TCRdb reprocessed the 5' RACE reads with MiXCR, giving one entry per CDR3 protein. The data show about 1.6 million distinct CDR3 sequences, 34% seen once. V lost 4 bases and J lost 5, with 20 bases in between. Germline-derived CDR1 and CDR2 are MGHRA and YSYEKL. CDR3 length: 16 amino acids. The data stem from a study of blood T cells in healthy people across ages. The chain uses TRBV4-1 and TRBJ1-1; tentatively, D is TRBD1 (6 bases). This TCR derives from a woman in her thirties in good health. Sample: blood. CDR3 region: CASSLQWGLMGTEAFF. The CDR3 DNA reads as TGCGCCAGCAGCCTCCAATGGGGGCTGATGGGGACTGAAGCTTTCTTT.